The following is a T cell receptor beta chain sequence with its context. A second PCR, run for about 7 to 11 cycles, used a sample-barcoded 5' primer plus a J-beta primer mix. All cDNA molecules were each tagged by a template-switch adaptor with 12 random nucleotides. Sequencing of every sample gave 2.5 million or more CDR3-containing paired-end reads. TCRdb analysed the 5' RACE reads with MiXCR anew, one entry per CDR3 protein. The data contain about 780,000 distinct CDR3 sequences, about 46% of them singletons. The data were taken from a study of blood T cells in healthy people across ages. The CDR3 consists of 15 residues. With 1 base removed from V and 5 bases from J, the gap between germline ends came to 14 bases. Germline loops: CDR1 KGHSH, CDR2 LQKENI. There were healthy Caucasian individuals from Russia, aged roughly 6 to 90, serving as donors. Total RNA, at least 6 micrograms per sample, was extracted from PBMCs.

The sample was blood. This TCR came from a man older than 75 in good health. This chain uses TRBV18 with TRBJ2-5, with TRBD1 as a possible D gene (6 bases). As DNA, the CDR3 is TGTGCCAGCTCACCACTTTTAACAGGGCGGGAGACCCAGTACTTC. Protein: CASSPLLTGRETQYF. The full variable domain, in which reference TRBV18 and TRBJ2-5 provide the parts outside the CDR3, is NAGVMQNPRHLVRRRGQEARLRCSPMKGHSHVYWYRQLPEEGLKFMVYLQKENIIDESGMPKERFSAEFPKEGPSILRIQQVVRGDSAAYFCASSPLLTGRETQYFGPGTRLLVL.